This TCR beta chain emerged from a study of blood T cell repertoires in COVID-19. Background on the study: Whether acute or convalescent, the COVID-19 samples came from the United States, Italy and Spain.

Original data processing: Nucleated cell number was recorded as an estimate derived from reference gene primer amplification. TCRdb's table, derived via immunoSEQ multiplex PCR, lists solely in-frame clones and lacks some. V, J and clone size reflect that table, while D and trimming were determined from the DNA. The sample includes fewer than 400,000 clones, 75% to 90% of them seen just once. Enrolment of Seattle patients took place during active infection, and they were followed longitudinally. Trimming removed 0 bases from V and 7 bases from J; junction bases left unmatched: 6. The CDR3 is made up of 16 amino acids. Looked up from germline, CDR1 is SGHRS and CDR2 is YFSETQ.

The receptor was derived from a woman aged 25-40 years with COVID-19, enrolled during active disease. J is TRBJ2-1 and V is TRBV5-1, with TRBD2 matching 11 bases. Sequenced sample: peripheral blood. CDR3: CASSLGVTSGINEQFF. CDR3 in DNA: TGCGCCAGCAGCTTGGGGGTGACTAGCGGGATAAATGAGCAGTTCTTC. The full variable domain, with the rest looked up from reference TRBV5-1 and TRBJ2-1, is KAGVTQTPRYLIKTRGQQVTLSCSPISGHRSVSWYQQTPGQGLQFLFEYFSETQRNKGNFPGRFSGRQFSNSRSEMNVSTLELGDSALYLCASSLGVTSGINEQFFGPGTRLTVL.